Presented here are 32 T cell receptor beta chains from one specimen sequenced in a study of control samples from healthy donors and cancer patients. Assay: immunoSEQ multiplex PCR; the TCRdb copy retains only in-frame clones and omits some. Here the sample spans under 150,000 clones, 80% to 95% being singletons. Sequencing was done on a sample of blood. The receptors originated from a man aged 30 to 39 in good health.

The CDR3: CAWSRGPGYTF. The CDR3, as DNA: TGTGCCTGGAGTAGAGGCCCCGGCTACACCTTC. V gene TRBV30 combines with J gene TRBJ1-2; no reliable D call. Germline loops: CDR1 GTSNPN, CDR2 SVGIG (reference sequence). Trimming removed 2 bases at V and 8 bases at J, with 9 bases between. The CDR3 has 11 residues.

The chain recombines TRBV9 with TRBJ1-5; the D is unclear. Germline V CDR1 and CDR2: SGDLS, YYNGEE. With 0 bases removed from V and 5 bases from J, the gap between germline ends came to 12 bases. The CDR3 is 15 residues long. The CDR3 nucleotides read TGTGCCAGCAGCGTAGATCCAAAGGCGGATCAGCCCCAGCATTTT. It specifies CASSVDPKADQPQHF.

The V gene is TRBV10-2, the J gene TRBJ1-1; D uncertain. CDR3 length equals 13 residues. Germline V gene lookup returns CDR1 WSHSY and CDR2 SAAADI. The V end was cut by 4 bases, the J end by 1 base, with 7 bases between. The chain's CDR3 is CASSGKENTEAFF. The CDR3 DNA reads TGCGCCAGCAGTGGGAAGGAGAACACTGAAGCTTTCTTT.

The J gene is TRBJ1-2, the V gene TRBV30; D may be TRBD1 (6 bases). From germline, CDR1 is GTSNPN and CDR2 SVGIG (reference sequence). V dropped 0 bases and J dropped 6 bases, with 11 bases sitting between them. This CDR3 has 13 residues. CDR3 amino acids: CAWSVRGGDGYTF. In DNA, the CDR3 is TGTGCCTGGAGTGTACGGGGGGGCGATGGCTACACCTTC.

The gene calls are TRBV6-6 and TRBJ1-5; no reliable D call. The CDR3 loop spans 13 amino acids. Germline V gives CDR1 MNHNY, CDR2 SVGAGI (reference sequence). With 6 bases removed from V and 9 bases from J, the gap between germline ends came to 15 bases. The CDR3 loop reads CASSYEALRPQHF. The CDR3 coding sequence is TGTGCCAGCAGCTACGAGGCTTTGAGGCCCCAGCATTTT.

This chain uses TRBV25-1 with TRBJ2-6; D is perhaps TRBD1 (6 bases). CDR1 is MGHDK and CDR2 is SYGVNS in the germline V gene. V lost 2 bases, J lost 0 bases, and 11 bases lay in between. The CDR3 runs 17 residues. CDR3 region: CASSEDRLGSGANVLTF. CDR3 nucleotides: TGTGCCAGCAGTGAAGACAGGCTAGGCTCTGGGGCCAACGTCCTGACTTTC.

This sequence joins TRBV30 and TRBJ2-3; a possible D gene is TRBD2 (6 bases). Germline CDR1 reads GTSNPN; CDR2 reads SVGIG (reference sequence). The CDR3 sequence is 16 residues long. Trimming removed 2 bases from V and 4 bases from J, with 19 bases in between. Here the CDR3 reads CAWSLRWGEVSDTQYF. The CDR3 DNA sequence: TGTGCCTGGAGTCTCCGATGGGGGGAAGTTTCAGATACGCAGTATTTT.

J is TRBJ2-2 and V is TRBV6-2 or TRBV6-3, with D possibly TRBD1 on 6 matching bases. The CDR3 totals 13 residues. V dropped 6 bases and J dropped 6 bases, with 11 bases sitting between them. From germline, CDR1 is MNHEY and CDR2 SVGEGT. As DNA, the CDR3 is TGTGCCAGCAGCACAGGGTGGTCCGGGGAGCTGTTTTTT. The encoded protein is CASSTGWSGELFF.

This clone was found once. The rearrangement links TRBV12-3 or TRBV12-4 to TRBJ2-5; D remains ambiguous. This CDR3 has 13 amino acids. V dropped 2 bases and J dropped 5 bases, with 9 bases sitting between them. The CDR3 here is CASSLFNPETQYF. Here the CDR3 DNA reads TGTGCCAGCAGTTTATTCAATCCGGAGACCCAGTACTTC.

This clone has a single count. This rearrangement joins TRBV4-1 to TRBJ2-1; D remains ambiguous. Germline V CDR1 and CDR2: MGHRA, YSYEKL. The V and J ends lost 2 bases and 1 base respectively, with 12 bases between them. This CDR3 has 16 residues. The CDR3 here is CASSQHDLVSYNEQFF. The CDR3 DNA sequence: TGCGCCAGCAGCCAACACGACTTAGTTTCCTACAATGAGCAGTTCTTC.

The chain couples TRBV20-1 to TRBJ2-7, with TRBD2 as a possible D gene (5 bases). Trimming pared 6 bases from V and 4 bases from J, leaving 10 bases between. This CDR3 region has 11 residues. Germline values: CDR1 DFQATT, CDR2 SNEGSKA (reference sequence). The CDR3: CSAGREYEQYF. CDR3 sequence (DNA): TGCAGTGCCGGTCGGGAATACGAGCAGTACTTC.

The CDR3 loop reads CASSQEADKQRTPYEQYF. In nucleotides, the CDR3 is TGCGCCAGCAGTCAAGAAGCAGACAAGCAGAGGACTCCCTACGAGCAGTACTTC. V gene TRBV10-1 combines with J gene TRBJ2-7; TRBD2 is a possible D gene (5 bases). Trimming removed 5 bases at V and 2 bases at J, with 25 bases between. The CDR3 sequence is 18 residues long. CDR1 is WNHNN, CDR2 SYGVQD, per germline (reference sequence).

This chain connects TRBV3-1 (or the pseudogene TRBV3-2) to TRBJ1-3; D gene ambiguous. The CDR3 is 16 residues long. V was clipped by 2 bases and J by 2 bases, with 13 bases between them. CDR1 is LGHDT, CDR2 YNNKEL, per germline (reference sequence). CDR3: CASSQKKPLTGNTIYF. CDR3 bases: TGTGCCAGCAGCCAAAAGAAACCACTCACTGGAAACACCATATATTTT.

The J gene is TRBJ2-1, the V gene TRBV28; 13 bases map to TRBD2. The CDR3 is 18 amino acids. The germline V gene has CDR1 MDHEN and CDR2 SYDVKM. J was trimmed by 8 bases and V by 9 bases; bases with no gene match: 19. CDR3 DNA sequence: TGTGCCAGTTCAACGCCGGTAACTAGCGGGAGGGGGTTCCATGAGCAGTTCTTC. Protein: CASSTPVTSGRGFHEQFF. Full variable domain (remainder filled in from reference TRBV28 and TRBJ2-1): DVKVTQSSRYLVKRTGEKVFLECVQDMDHENMFWYRQDPGLGLRLIYFSYDVKMKEKGDIPEGYSVSREKKERFSLILESASTNQTSMYLCASSTPVTSGRGFHEQFFGPGTRLTVL.

The chain employs TRBV28 and TRBJ2-7, with 9 bases that match TRBD2. With V trimmed by 6 bases and J by 6 bases, 6 bases remained unmatched. CDR3 length: 13 amino acids. Germline V gene sequence: CDR1 MDHEN, CDR2 SYDVKM. CDR3 region: CASRREGLVEQYF. In DNA, the CDR3 is TGTGCCAGCAGGCGGGAGGGCCTTGTCGAGCAGTACTTC. Full variable domain (rest looked up from reference TRBV28 and TRBJ2-7): DVKVTQSSRYLVKRTGEKVFLECVQDMDHENMFWYRQDPGLGLRLIYFSYDVKMKEKGDIPEGYSVSREKKERFSLILESASTNQTSMYLCASRREGLVEQYFGPGTRLTVT.

The chain employs TRBV28 and TRBJ2-7; unclear D gene. The ends were cut back, 8 bases at V and 4 bases at J, with 6 bases in the middle. Germline CDR1 MDHEN, CDR2 SYDVKM. CDR3 length: 10 residues. The CDR3 nucleotides are TGTGCCAGCGAACCTTACGAGCAGTACTTC. It codes for CASEPYEQYF.

The rearrangement links TRBV27 to TRBJ2-7; 8 nucleotides line up with TRBD2. V shed 4 bases and J 2 bases; nucleotides not matched to a gene: 4. This CDR3 spans 14 amino acids. Germline CDR1 MNHEY, CDR2 SMNVEV (reference sequence). Here the CDR3 reads CASSSSGLPYEQYF. In nucleotides, the CDR3 is TGTGCCAGCAGTTCTAGCGGGCTACCCTACGAGCAGTACTTC.

This chain connects TRBV19 to TRBJ2-2, with 13 bases aligning to TRBD2. With 3 bases clipped from V and 5 bases from J, the junction kept 9 bases outside the gene matches. The germline gives CDR1 LNHDA, CDR2 SQIVND (reference sequence). The CDR3 has 18 residues. In nucleotides, the CDR3 is TGTGCCAGTAGTATTACGTCGGGACTAGCGGGAAGGACCGGGGAGCTGTTTTTT. This translates into CASSITSGLAGRTGELFF.

The chain couples TRBV3-1 (or the pseudogene TRBV3-2) to TRBJ2-7; TRBD2 aligns across 13 bases. The V gene's germline CDR1 is LGHDT and CDR2 YNNKEL (reference sequence). CDR3 length: 14 residues. Trimming took 10 bases from V and 0 from J; bases not matched to a gene: 3. Written as DNA, the CDR3 is TGTGCCACTCGGACTAGCGGGAGCTCCTACGAGCAGTACTTC. Amino acids: CATRTSGSSYEQYF.

The chain carries TRBV5-1 and TRBJ1-1; TRBD1 agrees at 9 bases. CDR3 size: 15 residues. From germline, CDR1 is SGHRS and CDR2 YFSETQ. J gave up 1 base and V 3 bases, and 4 bases lay outside the gene matches. In DNA, the CDR3 is TGCGCCAGCAGCTCTGGGACAGGGCCGAACACTGAAGCTTTCTTT. This gives the protein CASSSGTGPNTEAFF. The full variable domain, its missing parts supplied by reference TRBV5-1 and TRBJ1-1, is KAGVTQTPRYLIKTRGQQVTLSCSPISGHRSVSWYQQTPGQGLQFLFEYFSETQRNKGNFPGRFSGRQFSNSRSEMNVSTLELGDSALYLCASSSGTGPNTEAFFGQGTRLTVV.

This clone was picked up one time. The chain carries TRBV6-5 and TRBJ2-1; D uncertain. The CDR3 covers 13 residues. Germline lookup yields CDR1 MNHEY and CDR2 SVGAGI. Trimming cost V 2 bases and J 4 bases, with 6 bases left between them. Here the CDR3 DNA reads TGTGCCAGCAGTTACGGGCGGTACAATGAGCAGTTCTTC. The encoded protein is CASSYGRYNEQFF.

V gene TRBV28 combines with J gene TRBJ1-3; D not resolved. Germline V lookup: CDR1 MDHEN, CDR2 SYDVKM. Trimming pared 5 bases from V and 0 bases from J, leaving 14 bases between. The CDR3 has 16 amino acids. CDR3 in amino acids: CASSDFTRSSGNTIYF. CDR3 coding DNA: TGTGCCAGCAGTGATTTCACACGGAGCTCTGGAAACACCATATATTTT.

This clone showed up just a few times. V usage is TRBV19 and J usage is TRBJ1-1, with no clear D. Germline V lookup: CDR1 LNHDA, CDR2 SQIVND (reference sequence). The CDR3 is 15 amino acids. Trimming cost V 5 bases and J 1 base, with 14 bases left between them. This CDR3 is CASSFQWNGNTEAFF. In DNA, the CDR3 is TGTGCCAGTAGTTTCCAGTGGAACGGGAACACTGAAGCTTTCTTT.

The J gene is TRBJ1-5, the V gene TRBV28; D is possibly TRBD1 (6 bases). V was trimmed by 4 bases and J by 2 bases, leaving 21 bases between them. The CDR3 runs 18 residues. Germline V gene lookup returns CDR1 MDHEN and CDR2 SYDVKM. This CDR3 is CASSSLFHREYGNQPQHF. CDR3 nucleotide sequence: TGTGCCAGCAGTTCCCTCTTTCACAGGGAATATGGCAATCAGCCCCAGCATTTT.

The chain couples TRBV5-3 to TRBJ2-3; D remains ambiguous. TRBV5-3 is an open reading frame, and its role is uncertain. Trimming took 4 bases from V and 0 from J, leaving 15 bases between them. The CDR3 has 16 amino acids. This CDR3 is CARSTKEERSTDTQYF. Written as DNA, the CDR3 is TGTGCCAGAAGCACAAAAGAAGAAAGAAGCACAGATACGCAGTATTTT.

This chain links TRBV28 with TRBJ1-1; 8 nucleotides align to TRBD1. CDR1 is MDHEN and CDR2 is SYDVKM in the germline V gene. J gave up 8 bases and V 7 bases, and 6 bases lay outside the gene matches. The CDR3 spans 12 residues. The DNA for the CDR3 is TGTGCCAGCAAAATCGGGACAGGCGAAGCTTTCTTT. It encodes CASKIGTGEAFF.

The rearrangement uses TRBV19 and TRBJ1-2, with 7 bases matching TRBD1. V trimming: 4 bases; J trimming: 1 base; junction bases outside the gene matches: 12. The germline CDR1 and CDR2 sequences are LNHDA and SQIVND (reference sequence). This CDR3 spans 17 amino acids. CDR3 DNA sequence: TGTGCCAGTAGTACCAGACAGGGAAGGGGAGATAACTATGGCTACACCTTC. It encodes CASSTRQGRGDNYGYTF.

V usage is TRBV11-2 and J usage is TRBJ2-2, with D unclear. Germline CDR1 is SGHAT and CDR2 is FQNNGV. The CDR3 is made up of 15 amino acids. The V end was cut by 1 base, the J end by 1 base, with 7 bases between. CDR3 nucleotide sequence: TGTGCCAGCAGCTTAGTTCCAGGGAACACCGGGGAGCTGTTTTTT. Residues: CASSLVPGNTGELFF.

The rearrangement joins TRBV18 to TRBJ2-1, with D hard to call. In germline, CDR1 is KGHSH, CDR2 LQKENI. V lost 3 bases and J 6 bases, leaving 9 bases between the germline ends. The CDR3 covers 13 residues. The CDR3 DNA sequence: TGTGCCAGCTCACCCCTCAAAGGCAATGAGCAGTTCTTC. Its translation is CASSPLKGNEQFF.

The rearrangement links TRBV5-1 to TRBJ2-1; possibly TRBD1 or TRBD2 for D (6 bases each). The V gene's germline CDR1 is SGHRS and CDR2 YFSETQ. The CDR3 has 15 residues. V was cut by 5 bases and J by 7 bases, with 19 bases left in between. The CDR3 nucleotides read TGCGCCAGCAGTTGGGGGGCGCGTGGTCGTAATGAGCAGTTCTTC. The encoded protein is CASSWGARGRNEQFF.

The chain employs TRBV6-2 or TRBV6-3 and TRBJ2-1, with TRBD2 matching over 9 bases. Germline V gene sequence: CDR1 MNHEY, CDR2 SVGEGT. J was trimmed by 0 bases and V by 2 bases; bases with no gene match: 8. There are 18 residues in the CDR3. This CDR3 reads CASSYQRTSEYSYNEQFF. CDR3 nucleotide sequence: TGTGCCAGCAGTTACCAAAGGACTAGCGAATACTCCTACAATGAGCAGTTCTTC.

The rearrangement joins TRBV30 to TRBJ1-6; D perhaps matches TRBD1 (5 bases). CDR1 and CDR2 from the germline V gene are GTSNPN and SVGIG (reference sequence). The CDR3 has 14 amino acids. V lost 1 base and J lost 13, with 17 bases in between. The CDR3 sequence: CAWSGETAIHPLHF. CDR3 nucleotides: TGTGCCTGGAGTGGCGAGACAGCTATACATCCCCTCCACTTT.